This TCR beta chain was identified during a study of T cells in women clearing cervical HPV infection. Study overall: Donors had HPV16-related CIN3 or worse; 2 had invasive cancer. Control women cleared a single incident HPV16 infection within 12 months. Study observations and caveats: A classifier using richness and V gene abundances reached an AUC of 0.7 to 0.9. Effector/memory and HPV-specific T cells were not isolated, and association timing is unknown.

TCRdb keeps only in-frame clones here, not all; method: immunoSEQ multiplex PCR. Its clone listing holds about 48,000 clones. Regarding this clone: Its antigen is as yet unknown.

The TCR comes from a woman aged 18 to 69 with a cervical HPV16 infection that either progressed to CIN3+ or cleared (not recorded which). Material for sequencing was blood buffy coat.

CDR3 residues: CASSLDRVTYNEQFF. The covered CDR3 bases are TGTGCCAGCAGCTTAGACAGGGTCACCTACAATGAG. The gene calls are TRBV11-2 and TRBJ2-1; D is possibly TRBD1 (5 bases). The observed sequence ends 3 residues before the CDR3 terminus, with the missing tail filled in from the germline J gene. V was trimmed by 0 bases and J by 2 bases, leaving 8 bases between them. Germline-derived CDR1 and CDR2 are SGHAT and FQNNGV. The CDR3 consists of 15 residues.